The 8 T cell receptor beta chains presented below share a single source sample, sequenced in a study of shared clonotypes between healthy human individuals. This table comes from immunoSEQ multiplex PCR, and its TCRdb copy is limited to in-frame clones, with some not included. Of about 2 million clones listed, approximately 94% were seen once; the top ten hold roughly 1%. Terminally differentiated effector memory CD45RA+ cells were excluded from the naive CD8 cells, which were CD45RO-negative and positively selected for CCR7. What was sequenced was naive CD8+ T cells sorted from blood. These receptors were obtained from a man aged 18-30 years in good health.

The chain has TRBV7-2 and TRBJ2-7; no reliable D call. The CDR3 runs to 14 residues. V dropped 4 bases and J dropped 0 bases, with 10 bases sitting between them. The germline V gene has CDR1 SGHTA and CDR2 FQGNSA. The chain's CDR3 is CASSSTESSYEQYF. Here the CDR3 DNA reads TGTGCCAGCAGCTCGACGGAAAGCTCCTACGAGCAGTACTTC.

The chain employs TRBV28 and TRBJ2-7; D may be TRBD1 (6 bases). Germline V gene lookup returns CDR1 MDHEN and CDR2 SYDVKM. CDR3 length: 12 residues. V lost 3 bases to trimming and J lost 5 bases, with 8 bases between them. CDR3 coding DNA: TGTGCCAGCAGTTTCTCAGGGGACGAGCAGTACTTC. Protein sequence: CASSFSGDEQYF.

This chain links TRBV25-1 with TRBJ2-3, with 9 bases matching TRBD1. Trimming removed 3 bases from V and 2 bases from J; junction bases left unmatched: 6. CDR1 is MGHDK, CDR2 SYGVNS, per germline. The CDR3 runs 16 residues. The CDR3 loop reads CASSDLRDRDTDTQYF. In DNA, the CDR3 is TGTGCCAGCAGTGATCTCCGGGACAGGGACACAGATACGCAGTATTTT.

The V call is TRBV4-1, the J call TRBJ1-4; TRBD1 aligns across 11 bases. Germline-derived CDR1 and CDR2 are MGHRA and YSYEKL. CDR3 length: 12 amino acids. The junction had 1 base not matched to a gene; V was cut back by 1 base and J by 15 bases. The CDR3, as DNA: TGCGCCAGCAGCCAAGGGGACAGGGGGTTGTTTTTT. Translation: CASSQGDRGLFF.

Points on this clone: The sample holds other DNA sequences that translate to the same CDR3. The chain has TRBV13 and TRBJ2-7, with D possibly called TRBD1 or TRBD2 (7 bases each). Germline-derived CDR1 and CDR2 are PRHDT and FYEKMQ (reference sequence). CDR3 length: 13 amino acids. V lost 4 bases to trimming and J lost 3 bases, with 10 bases between them. Written as DNA, the CDR3 is TGTGCCAGCAGCTCAGGGGGGGACTACGAGCAGTACTTC. Amino acid sequence: CASSSGGDYEQYF.

In its sample, this clone was seen once. The chain is built from TRBV6-1 and TRBJ1-6; D not resolved. The germline V gene has CDR1 MNHNS and CDR2 SASEGT. This CDR3 region has 15 residues. V dropped 7 bases and J dropped 0 bases, with 10 bases sitting between them. CDR3 in DNA: TGTGCCAGCACAGAGGAGAGCTCCTATAATTCACCCCTCCACTTT. It specifies CASTEESSYNSPLHF.

The rearrangement links TRBV5-4 to TRBJ2-3; D is perhaps TRBD2 (5 bases). V was cut by 3 bases and J by 4 bases, with 9 bases left in between. In germline, CDR1 is SGHNT, CDR2 YYREEE (reference sequence). There are 13 residues in the CDR3. CDR3 nucleotides: TGTGCCAGCAGCTCGGGATTCCCAGATACGCAGTATTTT. The encoded protein is CASSSGFPDTQYF.

The chain is built from TRBV19 and TRBJ2-1; 9 bases line up with TRBD1. V was clipped by 0 bases and J by 8 bases; unmatched bases: 11. This CDR3 is built from 17 residues. Germline CDR1 and CDR2: LNHDA and SQIVND (reference sequence). In nucleotides, the CDR3 is TGTGCCAGTAGTATAGACCCCCCGGGACAGGGATTTCATGAGCAGTTCTTC. It codes for CASSIDPPGQGFHEQFF.